This entry describes one T cell receptor beta chain. Its antigen is currently unknown. People whose metastatic non-small-cell lung cancer was chemo-refractory got focal radiation along with CTLA-4 blockade by ipilimumab. These data come from a study of radiotherapy plus CTLA-4 blockade in lung cancer. At the level of the study: Disease control was seen in 30% to 35% of patients, objective responses in around 17%.

V was pared by 2 bases and J by 8 bases, with 15 bases between. This CDR3 has 15 residues. Per germline, CDR1 SEHNR and CDR2 FQNEAQ (reference sequence). The assay was immunoSEQ multiplex PCR, and TCRdb's table has in-frame clones only and misses some. This sample has under 70,000 clones, with 60% to 85% found just once. Broader study findings: Interferon-beta, together with early blood T cell clone dynamics, reportedly best predicted response. Researchers report tumor-derived TCR clones expanding in blood after radiotherapy plus ipilimumab.

The source of this sequence is a human donor with non-small cell lung cancer who had a complete response to radiotherapy plus ipilimumab. The V gene is TRBV7-9, the J gene TRBJ1-4; no firm D call. The input for sequencing was peripheral blood, taken from a patient treated with radiotherapy plus ipilimumab. In DNA, the CDR3 is TGTGCCAGCAGCTTACCTATTGCTCAAGGAGAAAAACTGTTTTTT. Translated, it gives CASSLPIAQGEKLFF.